This T cell receptor beta chain was profiled in a study of T cell responses to AZD1222 COVID-19 vaccine. The protocol was immunoSEQ multiplex PCR, while the TCRdb copy is restricted to in-frame clones and leaves out a portion. Of about 99,000 clones listed, 90% were seen once; the top ten hold around 4.8%. The V segment lost 7 bases and the J segment 8 bases; nucleotides outside the gene matches: 9. Germline CDR1 SQVTM, CDR2 ANQGSEA. The CDR3 totals 12 residues. General study points: Spike-specific TCR breadth and depth rose after two AZD1222 doses.

About this clone: As yet, its antigen is unknown.

The genes are TRBV29-1 and TRBJ1-2, with 8 bases lining up with TRBD1. The specimen was peripheral blood, collected on day 0 of AZD1222 vaccination. This sequence was found in an adult in good health. CDR3 DNA sequence: TGCAGCGGGCTAGGACAGGGTGACGGCTACACCTTC. The encoded protein is CSGLGQGDGYTF. Full variable domain (rest looked up from reference TRBV29-1 and TRBJ1-2): SAVISQKPSRDICQRGTSLTIQCQVDSQVTMMFWYRQQPGQSLTLIATANQGSEATYESGFVIDKFPISRPNLTFSTLTVSNMSPEDSSIYLCSGLGQGDGYTFGSGTRLTVV.